Presented here are 30 T cell receptor beta chains from one specimen sequenced in a study of metastatic and nonmetastatic thyroid tumors (dated by TCRdb to 2020 to 2021). The method behind the library was PCR. The instrument given in TCRdb is Illumina HiSeq 4000. TCRdb reran the public reads through fastp at Q25 and MiXCR, keeping productive beta chains. Across this sample there are more than 35,000 clones, with about a sixth seen only once. The ten largest make up approximately 5.6% of the sample. Before undergoing thyroid surgery, none of the patients had been given any kind of treatment. The specimen sequenced was blood. The receptors stem from a male donor with papillary thyroid cancer or a benign thyroid nodule (not recorded which). Some clones in this sample may be carry-over from other donors' samples.

This clone occurred many times. The J gene is TRBJ1-5, the V gene TRBV5-1; D unclear. The CDR3 covers 15 residues. Deletions cut 0 bases from V and 0 bases from J, with 7 bases between. The V gene's germline CDR1 is SGHRS and CDR2 YFSETQ. The DNA for the CDR3 is TGCGCCAGCAGCTTGGCGGGATCTAGCAATCAGCCCCAGCATTTT. Its translation: CASSLAGSSNQPQHF.

The gene calls are TRBV18 and TRBJ1-1; possible D gene TRBD1, 5 bases. The V gene's germline CDR1 is KGHSH and CDR2 LQKENI. Trimming pared 0 bases from V and 4 bases from J, leaving 9 bases between. This CDR3 is 14 amino acids long. The CDR3 loop reads CASSPPRGSTEAFF. CDR3 sequence (DNA): TGTGCCAGCTCACCACCCCGGGGGAGCACTGAAGCTTTCTTT. The full variable domain, completed using reference TRBV18 and TRBJ1-1, is NAGVMQNPRHLVRRRGQEARLRCSPMKGHSHVYWYRQLPEEGLKFMVYLQKENIIDESGMPKERFSAEFPKEGPSILRIQQVVRGDSAAYFCASSPPRGSTEAFFGQGTRLTVV.

This clone was counted many times. J is TRBJ2-3 and V is TRBV19; 10 nucleotides line up with TRBD1. CDR3 size: 14 residues. The V gene end was trimmed by 4 bases and the J gene end by 3 bases; junction bases not matched to a gene: 1. Looked up from germline, CDR1 is LNHDA and CDR2 is SQIVND (reference sequence). The CDR3 loop is CASSRGQGTDTQYF. As DNA, the CDR3 is TGTGCCAGTAGTAGGGGACAGGGGACAGATACGCAGTATTTT.

The sample holds many counts of this clone. This chain uses TRBV27 with TRBJ1-5; 7 bases align to TRBD1. CDR1 and CDR2 (germline): MNHEY, SMNVEV (reference sequence). V shed 6 bases and J 4 bases; nucleotides not matched to a gene: 12. The CDR3 is 16 amino acids. Written as DNA, the CDR3 is TGTGCCAGCAGGAACAGGGGAGCTGGGGCAAATCAGCCCCAGCATTTT. Protein: CASRNRGAGANQPQHF.

This clone was counted only a few times. CDR3 protein: CASSYSAEGYNEQFF. The CDR3 nucleotides are TGTGCCAGCAGTTACTCGGCAGAGGGCTACAATGAGCAGTTCTTC. This chain uses TRBV6-2 or TRBV6-3 with TRBJ2-1; D is perhaps TRBD2 (5 bases). This CDR3 is built from 15 residues. The ends were cut back, 0 bases at V and 3 bases at J, with 9 bases in the middle. Germline loops: CDR1 MNHEY, CDR2 SVGEGT.

This clone was seen ten or more times. This sequence joins TRBV20-1 and TRBJ1-1; D gene ambiguous. CDR1 DFQATT and CDR2 SNEGSKA come from the germline V gene (reference sequence). The V and J ends lost 0 bases and 1 base respectively, with 9 bases between them. The CDR3 loop spans 14 amino acids. The CDR3 DNA is TGCAGTGCTAGAGATCAACAGCAGAACACTGAAGCTTTCTTT. Translation gives CSARDQQQNTEAFF.

This rearrangement joins TRBV7-9 to TRBJ2-1; D call uncertain. This CDR3 has 14 residues. Trimming cost V 6 bases and J 6 bases, with 15 bases left between them. Per germline, CDR1 SEHNR and CDR2 FQNEAQ (reference sequence). In DNA, the CDR3 is TGTGCCAGCAGTCCAGGTTTCGTCATCAATGAGCAGTTCTTC. Translating it yields CASSPGFVINEQFF. The entire variable domain, with the rest obtained from reference TRBV7-9 and TRBJ2-1, is as follows: DTGVSQNPRHKITKRGQNVTFRCDPISEHNRLYWYRQTLGQGPEFLTYFQNEAQLEKSRLLSDRFSAERPKGSFSTLEIQRTEQGDSAMYLCASSPGFVINEQFFGPGTRLTVL.

This clone was counted a few times. The chain combines TRBV10-2 with TRBJ1-1; D remains unclear. This CDR3 comprises 13 residues. In germline, CDR1 is WSHSY, CDR2 SAAADI. V was shortened by 10 bases and J by 1 base, with 13 bases between the two germline ends. CDR3 in amino acids: CATLQLGNTEAFF. The CDR3, as DNA: TGCGCCACTCTCCAATTGGGGAACACTGAAGCTTTCTTT.

The chain uses TRBV10-3 and TRBJ1-2; weak D call: TRBD1 (6 bases). Germline values: CDR1 ENHRY, CDR2 SYGVKD. This CDR3 is 12 amino acids long. Trimming left V 2 bases short and J 8 bases short, with 9 bases between. The CDR3 reads CAISEPGVGYTF. Written as DNA, the CDR3 is TGTGCCATCAGTGAGCCAGGGGTAGGCTACACCTTC.

Points on this clone: A read error may be the cause here, since a much bigger clone is one base away. V gene TRBV5-1 combines with J gene TRBJ2-5; D is uncertain. Germline V lookup: CDR1 SGHRS, CDR2 YFSETQ. This CDR3 comprises 10 residues. The germline V and J ends were trimmed by 6 bases and 4 bases, with 4 bases remaining between them. CDR3 residues: CASMGETQYF. DNA for the CDR3: TGCGCCAGCATGGGAGAGACCCAGTACTTC.

This clone appeared many times. The chain's CDR3 is CASSHGSTSGTYNEQFF. Written as DNA, the CDR3 is TGCGCCAGCAGCCATGGTTCGACTAGCGGGACTTACAATGAGCAGTTCTTC. J is TRBJ2-1 and V is TRBV5-1; the match to TRBD2 covers 11 bases. The V segment lost 4 bases and the J segment 4 bases; nucleotides outside the gene matches: 10. The CDR3 extends over 17 amino acids. Germline loops: CDR1 SGHRS, CDR2 YFSETQ.

This clone was recorded many times. The chain is built from TRBV5-1 and TRBJ2-5, with 10 bases lining up with TRBD2. CDR1 is SGHRS and CDR2 is YFSETQ in the germline V gene. The CDR3 totals 17 residues. V lost 4 bases to trimming and J lost 2 bases; unmatched junction nucleotides: 11. CDR3 bases: TGCGCCAGCAGCCCCCCTCAAGGTAGCGGGGGGCAAGAGACCCAGTACTTC. Its protein product is CASSPPQGSGGQETQYF.

In regard to this clone: A junction boundary mismatches the germline segment, possibly from a read error. The rearrangement joins TRBV11-3 to TRBJ2-7; a weak D match, TRBD1 (5 bases). Germline V lookup: CDR1 SGHNT, CDR2 YENEEA. CDR3 size: 14 residues. The CDR3 protein is CTSRVQVSGYEQYF. In DNA, the CDR3 is TGTACCAGCAGGGTACAAGTCTCGGGTTACGAGCAGTACTTC.

The sample holds many counts of this clone. The chain uses TRBV11-3 and TRBJ2-1; the match to TRBD1 covers 8 bases. The CDR3 extends over 12 amino acids. Germline-derived CDR1 and CDR2 are SGHNT and YENEEA. Trimming cost V 4 bases and J 12 bases; bases outside gene matches: 5. The CDR3 DNA reads TGTGCCAGCAGCTCTCGACAGGGGTGGCAGTTCTTC. Translating it yields CASSSRQGWQFF.

This clone was recorded at least ten times. V is TRBV20-1 and J is TRBJ2-3, with TRBD2 matching 10 bases. The CDR3 spans 14 residues. V lost 6 bases, J lost 5 bases, and 8 bases stayed unmatched. CDR1 and CDR2 from the germline V gene are DFQATT and SNEGSKA (reference sequence). As DNA, the CDR3 is TGCAGTGCCAAACTAGCGGGGATCCGAGATACGCAGTATTTT. It is translated as CSAKLAGIRDTQYF.

The rearrangement joins TRBV28 to TRBJ1-1, with 7 bases matching TRBD1. The CDR3 consists of 13 residues. V lost 5 bases, J lost 10 bases, and 10 bases stayed unmatched. From germline, CDR1 is MDHEN and CDR2 SYDVKM. The CDR3 DNA sequence: TGTGCCAGCAGTACCATCTCCAGGGGGGGAGCTTTCTTT. This sequence encodes CASSTISRGGAFF.

This chain links TRBV2 with TRBJ2-7; no definite D call. The CDR3 consists of 14 residues. Germline-derived CDR1 and CDR2 are SNHLY and FYNNEI. The V end was cut by 7 bases, the J end by 6 bases, with 19 bases between. The CDR3 DNA reads TGTGCCAGCAACCTCGTGACCACGTTTTCCGAGCAGTACTTC. It encodes CASNLVTTFSEQYF.

This clone has at least ten counts. The chain combines TRBV20-1 with TRBJ2-7; TRBD2 is a possible D gene (6 bases). CDR1 is DFQATT, CDR2 SNEGSKA, per germline (reference sequence). V lost 3 bases, J lost 10 bases, and 16 bases lay in between. The CDR3 spans 12 residues. The CDR3 sequence: CSASLLAYGQYF. CDR3 DNA sequence: TGCAGTGCTAGCCTCCTAGCGTACGGACAGTACTTC.

The table lists this clone with a few counts. The chain employs TRBV27 and TRBJ2-7; 9 bases are shared with TRBD1. J was trimmed by 6 bases and V by 5 bases; bases with no gene match: 5. Germline-derived CDR1 and CDR2 are MNHEY and SMNVEV (reference sequence). This CDR3 region has 13 residues. Here the CDR3 reads CASSDRDRAEQYF. For the CDR3, the DNA is TGTGCCAGCAGTGACCGGGACAGGGCCGAGCAGTACTTC.

This clone was seen at least ten times. The V call is TRBV19, the J call TRBJ2-1; D is possibly TRBD1 or TRBD2 (5 bases each). Trimming cost V 6 bases and J 8 bases, with 23 bases left between them. This CDR3 contains 16 residues. The germline gives CDR1 LNHDA, CDR2 SQIVND (reference sequence). The CDR3 spells CASSISRDARSYEQFF. CDR3 nucleotides: TGTGCCAGTAGCATCAGTAGGGACGCTAGGTCCTATGAGCAGTTCTTC.

This chain connects TRBV6-1 to TRBJ2-7; D remains ambiguous. The CDR3 is made up of 12 amino acids. Germline values: CDR1 MNHNS, CDR2 SASEGT. Deletions cut 1 base from V and 5 bases from J, with 6 bases between. CDR3 protein: CASSEDRHEQYF. The DNA for the CDR3 is TGTGCCAGCAGTGAAGACCGACACGAGCAGTACTTC.

This clone has a count of ten or more. The chain couples TRBV7-9 to TRBJ1-1; D ambiguous. Germline CDR1 and CDR2: SEHNR and FQNEAQ (reference sequence). There are 11 residues in the CDR3. V was cut by 1 base and J by 14 bases, with 11 bases left in between. The CDR3 DNA is TGTGCCAGCAGCTTAGTACATCATGGGTTCTTT. It is translated as CASSLVHHGFF.

The V and J genes are TRBV5-1 and TRBJ1-2, with D possibly being TRBD1 (6 bases). This CDR3 spans 15 amino acids. CDR1 is SGHRS, CDR2 YFSETQ, per germline. V was clipped by 0 bases and J by 4 bases, with 13 bases between them. The CDR3 nucleotides read TGCGCCAGCAGCTTGGAAATCGACAGGCCCTATGGCTACACCTTC. This encodes CASSLEIDRPYGYTF.

On this clone: Other DNA sequences within the sample encode an identical CDR3. V usage is TRBV27 and J usage is TRBJ1-6, with 10 nucleotides matching TRBD1. The CDR3 is 14 residues long. V lost 6 bases and J lost 9; bases outside the gene matches: 5. CDR1 and CDR2 from the germline V gene are MNHEY and SMNVEV (reference sequence). The CDR3 protein is CASRAGTGVSPLHF. CDR3 sequence (DNA): TGTGCCAGCAGGGCAGGGACAGGGGTTTCACCCCTCCACTTT.

This clone was seen at least ten times. V gene TRBV20-1 combines with J gene TRBJ2-1; D possibly corresponds to TRBD2 (5 bases). The V end lost 6 bases, the J end lost 4 bases, and 19 bases lay between the germline ends. Germline CDR1 and CDR2: DFQATT and SNEGSKA (reference sequence). The CDR3 is made up of 15 amino acids. In nucleotides, the CDR3 is TGCAGTGCCCCGCCGGGTGGGGAGTTGTACAATGAGCAGTTCTTC. It specifies CSAPPGGELYNEQFF.

This clone was counted ten times or more. The chain links TRBV6-1 to TRBJ1-6, with D perhaps TRBD1 (6 bases). The CDR3 is 14 residues long. The V gene's germline CDR1 is MNHNS and CDR2 SASEGT. Trimming shortened V by 7 bases and J by 10 bases, and 17 bases separated the two germline ends. The CDR3 protein is CASTITGSLSPLHF. In DNA form, the CDR3 reads TGTGCCAGCACCATAACAGGGTCTTTGTCACCCCTCCACTTT.

This clone is deemed medium-sized. The rearrangement joins TRBV6-5 to TRBJ2-7, with D possibly called TRBD1 or TRBD2 (6 bases each). Germline V CDR1 and CDR2: MNHEY, SVGAGI. The CDR3 runs to 15 residues. Trimming shortened V by 2 bases and J by 3 bases, and 14 bases separated the two germline ends. CDR3 loop: CASSYIGGNDYEQYF. CDR3 coding DNA: TGTGCCAGCAGTTACATAGGGGGGAACGACTACGAGCAGTACTTC.

This clone was detected ten times or more. A much larger clone lies one base from this, so it may be a read error. The chain joins TRBV24-1 to TRBJ2-5, with TRBD1 as a possible D gene (5 bases). Germline CDR1 and CDR2: KGHDR and SFDVKD. Trimming left V 9 bases short and J 5 bases short, with 12 bases between. This CDR3 comprises 12 residues. Written as DNA, the CDR3 is TGTGCCACCCGAGTCAGGGATGAGACCCAGTACTTC. Protein: CATRVRDETQYF.

V usage is TRBV19 and J usage is TRBJ2-3; TRBD1 matches at 8 bases. Germline CDR1 and CDR2: LNHDA and SQIVND (reference sequence). The V and J ends lost 5 bases and 0 bases, in that order; junction bases with no gene match: 4. The CDR3 covers 15 residues. The CDR3 protein is CASSDRDRSTDTQYF. The CDR3 bases are TGTGCCAGTAGTGACCGGGACAGGAGCACAGATACGCAGTATTTT.

The rearrangement joins TRBV24-1 to TRBJ2-3, with 13 bases fitting TRBD2. Germline V gene lookup returns CDR1 KGHDR and CDR2 SFDVKD. After removal of 1 base from V and 15 bases from J, the junction contained 12 bases not matched to a gene. This CDR3 spans 16 amino acids. The CDR3 DNA reads as TGTGCCACCAGTGATTTTACTAGCGGGGGGGCCGGGGAGCTCTATTTT. Translation gives CATSDFTSGGAGELYF.